This T cell receptor beta chain originates from a study of PD-1 blockade in classical Hodgkin lymphoma. The germline V and J ends were trimmed by 7 bases and 2 bases, with 12 bases remaining between them. The CDR3 covers 12 residues. Germline CDR1 reads SQVTM; CDR2 reads ANQGSEA. Assay used: immunoSEQ multiplex PCR; TCRdb lists only in-frame clones, some missing. The sample includes tens of thousands of clones, around two thirds of them seen just once. The time point was: cycle 4 day 1 (C4D1), after 6 weeks of nivolumab. Each patient experienced a relapse that followed autologous stem cell transplantation, and brentuximab vedotin exposure varied.

This sequence joins TRBV29-1 and TRBJ2-7; D assignment may be TRBD1 or TRBD2 (6 bases each). Source: peripheral blood mononuclear cells (PBMCs), taken before the fourth cycle of nivolumab. This clonotype was obtained from a human donor with classical Hodgkin lymphoma. The DNA of the CDR3 is TGCAGCGCCAGCCGGGGGCCCTACGAGCAGTACTTC. Its translation: CSASRGPYEQYF.